One sample yielded the 3 T cell receptor beta chains listed below, sequenced in a study of shared clonotypes between healthy human individuals. Measured with immunoSEQ multiplex PCR; TCRdb has only the in-frame clones, and not every one. The profile shows about 2.3 million clones, more than 80% of them singletons. Sequenced sample: naive CD4+ T cells from PBMCs. Documented subset: CD45RA+ positively selected. The receptor source for this set is a man younger than 30 in good health. Some clones in this sample may be carry-over from other donors' samples.

This clone was seen only once. At the DNA level, this CDR3 is encoded by other sequences in the same sample as well. The chain is built from TRBV7-9 and TRBJ2-2; TRBD1 aligns across 9 bases. CDR1 and CDR2 from the germline V gene are SEHNR and FQNEAQ (reference sequence). The CDR3 is made up of 15 amino acids. V was clipped by 3 bases and J by 1 base; unmatched bases: 0. The CDR3 sequence is CASSLGQGNTGELFF. DNA for the CDR3: TGTGCCAGCAGCTTGGGACAGGGGAACACCGGGGAGCTGTTTTTT.

In regard to this clone: The same CDR3 arises from other DNA sequences in this sample as well. This chain uses TRBV27 with TRBJ2-1; D gene unclear. The CDR3 is 11 amino acids. Trimming pared 1 base from V and 7 bases from J, leaving 2 bases between. The germline CDR1 and CDR2 sequences are MNHEY and SMNVEV (reference sequence). CDR3 nucleotides: TGTGCCAGCAGTTTATTGAATGAGCAGTTCTTC. Translation gives CASSLLNEQFF.

The chain combines TRBV7-3 with TRBJ2-2; 7 positions match TRBD2. The length of the CDR3 is 16 residues. Germline assignment: CDR1 SGHTA and CDR2 FQGTGA. V lost 1 base and J lost 1; bases outside the gene matches: 3. DNA of the CDR3: TGTGCCAGCAGCTTAAATGGACTAGGGAACACCGGGGAGCTGTTTTTT. Its translation is CASSLNGLGNTGELFF.